Below, 20 T cell receptor beta chains from the same sample are listed, as sequenced in a study of CD8 T cells in ankylosing spondylitis. TCRdb itself ran the 5' RACE reads through MiXCR, one entry per CDR3 protein. The table records 150,000 or so distinct CDR3 sequences, around 20% of them present only once. The specimen was blood, either unsorted or a sorted T cell fraction (not recorded which). The receptors derive from a male donor with ankylosing spondylitis or in good health (not recorded which).

As DNA, the CDR3 is TGTGCCAGCAGGTTCTACGAGACGGATTACGAGCAGTACTTC. It specifies CASRFYETDYEQYF. This sequence joins TRBV7-2 and TRBJ2-7, with D unresolved. V shed 6 bases and J shed 4 bases, with 16 bases lying between them. This CDR3 comprises 14 residues. Germline CDR1 SGHTA, CDR2 FQGNSA.

This clonotype was recorded at least ten times. J is TRBJ2-7 and V is TRBV14; D uncertain. V was shortened by 1 base and J by 4 bases, with 8 bases between the two germline ends. The CDR3 spans 13 residues. Germline V gene data show CDR1 as SGHDN and CDR2 as FVKESK. CDR3 region: CASSQGYGYEQYF. In DNA, the CDR3 is TGTGCCAGCAGCCAAGGTTACGGGTACGAGCAGTACTTC.

This clonotype was detected ten times or more. J is TRBJ2-1 and V is TRBV5-1; TRBD1 matches 7 bases. J was trimmed by 1 base and V by 0 bases; bases with no gene match: 4. The CDR3 is 16 residues long. The germline V gene encodes CDR1 SGHRS and CDR2 YFSETQ. As DNA, the CDR3 is TGCGCCAGCAGCTTGGATGTCAGGGGGTCCTACAATGAGCAGTTCTTC. It encodes CASSLDVRGSYNEQFF.

The V call is TRBV7-9, the J call TRBJ1-2; the D is unclear. CDR3 length equals 14 residues. The ends were cut back, 1 base at V and 3 bases at J, with 9 bases in the middle. Per the germline V gene, CDR1 is SEHNR and CDR2 is FQNEAQ (reference sequence). The CDR3 nucleotides read TGTGCCAGCAGCTTAGATGGAGAGTACTATGGCTACACCTTC. Translated: CASSLDGEYYGYTF.

This clonotype appeared a few times. The CDR3 region is CASSSNPGRQGSGNTIYF. CDR3 coding DNA: TGTGCCAGCAGTTCAAACCCGGGAAGACAGGGCTCTGGAAACACCATATATTTT. The chain has TRBV6-5 and TRBJ1-3, with 7 bases fitting TRBD1. This CDR3 region has 18 residues. Germline trimming cut 4 bases from V and 0 bases from J; bases unmatched to any gene: 12. Germline CDR1 reads MNHEY; CDR2 reads SVGAGI.

This clonotype has just a few counts. CDR3 bases: TGCGCCAGCAGTAGGGGGACGAGCTCCTATAATTCACCCCTCCACTTT. As protein: CASSRGTSSYNSPLHF. This chain connects TRBV5-1 to TRBJ1-6, with a possible D match to TRBD1 (6 bases). Germline V gene data show CDR1 as SGHRS and CDR2 as YFSETQ. V lost 5 bases and J lost 0, with 12 bases in between. This CDR3 region has 16 residues.

This clonotype was observed at least ten times. The chain combines TRBV15 with TRBJ1-5; 7 bases fit TRBD1. The CDR3 extends over 15 amino acids. V was clipped by 5 bases and J by 10 bases; unmatched bases: 14. Germline values: CDR1 LNHNV, CDR2 YYDKDF (reference sequence). CDR3 bases: TGTGCCACCAGCGGCAACAGGGGCTCCGCCCTCCCCCAGCATTTT. This translates into CATSGNRGSALPQHF.

J is TRBJ2-2 and V is TRBV10-3; tentative D call: TRBD2 (5 bases). This CDR3 region has 14 residues. Germline V gene lookup returns CDR1 ENHRY and CDR2 SYGVKD. The germline V and J ends were trimmed by 2 bases and 1 base, with 5 bases remaining between them. In DNA, the CDR3 is TGTGCCATCAGTGAGGGACTGAACACCGGGGAGCTGTTTTTT. This translates into CAISEGLNTGELFF.

This clonotype came up many times. This chain joins TRBV28 and TRBJ2-3; TRBD2 aligns across 14 bases. The junction had 8 bases not matched to a gene; V was cut back by 8 bases and J by 1 base. This CDR3 is built from 17 residues. Per germline, CDR1 MDHEN and CDR2 SYDVKM. The CDR3 region is CASSTSGRAVGTDTQYF. The CDR3 nucleotides are TGTGCCAGCTCGACTAGCGGGAGGGCTGTTGGCACAGATACGCAGTATTTT. The full variable domain, rest sourced from reference TRBV28 and TRBJ2-3, is DVKVTQSSRYLVKRTGEKVFLECVQDMDHENMFWYRQDPGLGLRLIYFSYDVKMKEKGDIPEGYSVSREKKERFSLILESASTNQTSMYLCASSTSGRAVGTDTQYFGPGTRLTVL.

This chain joins TRBV2 and TRBJ2-3, with a possible D match to TRBD1 (5 bases). CDR1 is SNHLY, CDR2 FYNNEI, per germline. V was clipped by 7 bases and J by 2 bases, with 10 bases between them. The CDR3 sequence is 13 residues long. The CDR3 here is CASKQGFTDTQYF. CDR3 sequence (DNA): TGTGCCAGCAAGCAGGGATTCACAGATACGCAGTATTTT.

At least ten counts were recorded for this clonotype. The chain carries TRBV2 and TRBJ1-5; 9 bases agree with TRBD1. CDR1 is SNHLY and CDR2 is FYNNEI in the germline V gene. The CDR3 length is 14 residues. V lost 4 bases and J lost 2; bases outside the gene matches: 0. This CDR3 is CASSGDRGNQPQHF. CDR3 DNA: TGTGCCAGCAGTGGGGACAGGGGCAATCAGCCCCAGCATTTT.

The V call is TRBV18, the J call TRBJ2-1; D is perhaps TRBD2 (6 bases). Germline V gene data show CDR1 as KGHSH and CDR2 as LQKENI. There are 15 residues in the CDR3. Trimming removed 6 bases from V and 7 bases from J, with 19 bases in between. Here the CDR3 DNA reads TGTGCCAGCTCGCGCGGCGGGACCCGAGCTAATGAGCAGTTCTTC. It is translated as CASSRGGTRANEQFF.

The chain links TRBV28 to TRBJ2-1; D is uncertain. CDR3 size: 13 residues. Per germline, CDR1 MDHEN and CDR2 SYDVKM. Trimming pared 9 bases from V and 4 bases from J, leaving 13 bases between. The CDR3 spells CASRSSAYNEQFF. DNA of the CDR3: TGTGCCAGTCGTTCCAGCGCGTACAATGAGCAGTTCTTC.

The genes are TRBV27 and TRBJ2-2; TRBD1 matches at 7 bases. V was clipped by 2 bases and J by 7 bases; unmatched bases: 4. The CDR3 contains 14 residues. Germline V gene sequence: CDR1 MNHEY, CDR2 SMNVEV (reference sequence). CDR3 nucleotides: TGTGCCAGCAGTTTAAGGGGGCCGGGCGGGGAGCTGTTTTTT. Residues: CASSLRGPGGELFF.

The rearrangement joins TRBV27 to TRBJ1-2, with D unclear. The CDR3 covers 15 residues. Germline V gene lookup returns CDR1 MNHEY and CDR2 SMNVEV (reference sequence). Between the trimmed V and J ends, which lost 2 bases and 4 bases, there was a span of 14 bases. The CDR3 loop is CASSLRRVFSYGYTF. The CDR3 DNA sequence: TGTGCCAGCAGTTTACGGAGGGTATTTAGCTATGGCTACACCTTC.

The chain carries TRBV20-1 and TRBJ2-7; 13 nucleotides align to TRBD2. The junction had 7 bases not matched to a gene; V was cut back by 6 bases and J by 5 bases. Germline CDR1 DFQATT, CDR2 SNEGSKA (reference sequence). This CDR3 region has 14 residues. CDR3 protein: CSAPTGTSGNEQYF. In DNA, the CDR3 is TGCAGTGCCCCGACCGGGACTAGCGGGAACGAGCAGTACTTC.

This clonotype turned up a few times. The chain recombines TRBV29-1 with TRBJ2-5; no firm D call. The length of the CDR3 is 12 residues. CDR1 SQVTM and CDR2 ANQGSEA come from the germline V gene. Deletions cut 5 bases from V and 3 bases from J, with 10 bases between. This CDR3 is CSVNRHKETQYF. The CDR3 coding sequence is TGCAGCGTTAACCGGCATAAAGAGACCCAGTACTTC.

This clonotype was detected a few times. The chain uses TRBV12-3 or TRBV12-4 and TRBJ2-3; TRBD1 is a possible D gene (6 bases). This CDR3 is built from 14 residues. V shed 5 bases and J shed 4 bases, with 13 bases lying between them. In nucleotides, the CDR3 is TGTGCCAGCAGTCCACGGACAGAACCAGATACGCAGTATTTT. Translating it yields CASSPRTEPDTQYF.

This clonotype was seen at least ten times. The V and J genes are TRBV14 and TRBJ2-7; TRBD1 matches 7 bases. The V and J ends lost 5 bases and 8 bases, in that order; junction bases with no gene match: 6. Germline values: CDR1 SGHDN, CDR2 FVKESK. The CDR3 is 12 residues long. The chain's CDR3 is CASSSTGSQQYF. The CDR3 region has the DNA TGTGCCAGCAGCTCGACAGGGTCGCAGCAGTACTTC. Drawing the rest from reference TRBV14 and TRBJ2-7, the complete variable domain is EAGVTQFPSHSVIEKGQTVTLRCDPISGHDNLYWYRRVMGKEIKFLLHFVKESKQDESGMPNNRFLAERTGGTYSTLKVQPAELEDSGVYFCASSSTGSQQYFGPGTRLTVT.

In nucleotides, the CDR3 is TGTGCCAGCAGTGCCTACCGGATTGAGACAGATACGCAGTATTTT. It codes for CASSAYRIETDTQYF. This chain uses TRBV28 with TRBJ2-3; D is ambiguous. The CDR3 contains 15 residues. Looked up from germline, CDR1 is MDHEN and CDR2 is SYDVKM. The V and J ends lost 5 bases and 3 bases respectively, with 15 bases between them.